These T cell receptor beta chains were read from a single sample in a study of T cells after posttransplantation cyclophosphamide. Clones were sequenced by immunoSEQ multiplex PCR, and TCRdb holds only the in-frame ones, with some missing. Sampling found around 13,000 clones, none seen once. Sample: PBMCs, taken after allogeneic stem cell transplant with posttransplant cyclophosphamide. The source of these receptors is a female patient aged 35 to 55 who received an allogeneic stem cell transplant from an unrelated donor, was CMV-positive, and had acute GVHD only. The graft donor may be the source of some T cells. Each CDR3 is given with its conserved first and last residue. The D gene is left open where the match is weak. Clone size, where shown, is once, few, many, or a class for clones that have expanded.

d_call j_call clone_size v_call cdr3_nt cdr3_aa
TRBD1 TRBJ1-5 many TRBV2 TGTGCCAGCAGTGTAATCCGGGACAGGGGGGCTCAGCCCCAGCATTTT CASSVIRDRGAQPQHF
NA TRBJ2-1 many TRBV7-9 TGTGCCAGCAGCTTTCCCCTTCGAGGGCCGACTCGGAATGAGCGGTTCTTC CASSFPLRGPTRNERFF
TRBD2 TRBJ2-3 many TRBV30 TGTGCCTGGAGTGTTGGCGGGAGTAGCGCAGATACGCAGTATTTT CAWSVGGSSADTQYF
NA TRBJ2-1 many TRBV11-3 TGTGCCAGCTCAAGTAGCGGAGACTCCTACAATGAGCAGTTCTTC CASSSSGDSYNEQFF
NA TRBJ2-1 many TRBV6-5 TGTGCCAGCAGTTACTTACGAGGAGGCCTACACAATGAGCAGTTCTTC CASSYLRGGLHNEQFF
TRBD2 TRBJ2-5 few TRBV4-1 TGCGCCAGCAGTCCCCAAGCGGGAGTCAACCAAGAGACCCAGTACTTC CASSPQAGVNQETQYF
NA TRBJ1-4 many TRBV6-5 TGTGCCAGCAGTTACTCCCCCAGACAGACACTGTTTTTT CASSYSPRQTLFF
TRBD1 TRBJ2-7 many TRBV27 TGTGCCAGCAGTTTATACTTGGGACAGGGCCAAGGGGGATCCTACGAGCAGTACTTC CASSLYLGQGQGGSYEQYF
NA TRBJ1-2 NA TRBV6-5 TGTGCCAGCAGTTACAGGACAGAATACTATGGCTACACCTTC CASSYRTEYYGYTF
TRBD2 TRBJ2-3 NA TRBV5-1 TGCGCCAGCAGCTCAAAATGGGGGGGTCGGGACACAGATACGCAGTATTTT CASSSKWGGRDTDTQYF
NA TRBJ2-1 many TRBV9 TGTGCCAGCAGCATATCTGGACTACCCCTCAATGAGCAGTTCTTC CASSISGLPLNEQFF
NA TRBJ2-1 few TRBV30 TGTGCCTGGAGTGTACGGGGGAATGAGCAGTTCTTC CAWSVRGNEQFF
NA TRBJ1-4 few TRBV30 TGTGCCTGCCCCAGCGGGGAAACTAATGAAAAACTGTTTTTT CACPSGETNEKLFF
TRBD1 TRBJ2-1 many TRBV6-4 TGTGCCAGCAGTTCGGACAGGTCGAACCCCTACAATGAGCAGTTCTTC CASSSDRSNPYNEQFF
TRBD2 TRBJ2-3 many TRBV7-2 TGTGCCAGCAGCCGTAGCGGGGGGCCAGATACGCAGTATTTT CASSRSGGPDTQYF
TRBD2 TRBJ2-7 many TRBV4-1 TGCGCCAGCAGCCAAGGGGACGGGAGGGCCGGTGAGCAGTACTTC CASSQGDGRAGEQYF
NA TRBJ2-3 few TRBV5-6 TGTGCCAGCAGCTTGGATGGGCAGTACACAGATACGCAGTATTTT CASSLDGQYTDTQYF
NA TRBJ2-2 many TRBV7-6 TGTGCCAGCAGCCCAACCACAGGGACCGGGGAGCTGTTTTTT CASSPTTGTGELFF
NA TRBJ1-2 NA TRBV7-9 TGTGCCAGCAGCCCCGAGGAGGGGCCTCGGGGCTACACCTTC CASSPEEGPRGYTF
NA TRBJ1-2 many TRBV6-5 TGTGCCAGCAGTTACGGGCATAACTATGGCTACACCTTC CASSYGHNYGYTF
TRBD1 TRBJ1-5 few TRBV6-8 TGTGCCAGCAGCAAAGACAGGGTCTTGGTCGGCAATCAGCCCCAGCATTTT CASSKDRVLVGNQPQHF
TRBD1 TRBJ1-5 many TRBV19 TGTGCCAGTAGGGGACAGGGGCACCAGCCCCAGCATTTT CASRGQGHQPQHF
NA TRBJ2-2 many TRBV10-3 TGTGCCATCAGTGAATGGGGCTTTCCGAACACCGGGGAGCTGTTTTTT CAISEWGFPNTGELFF
NA TRBJ2-1 many TRBV7-3 TGTGCCAGCAGCTTGGGAGGGGGTCCATACAATGAGCAGTTCTTC CASSLGGGPYNEQFF
NA TRBJ2-6 many TRBV7-9 TGTGCCAGCATCCATAGGGAGAGCTCTGGGGCCAACGTCCTGACTTTC CASIHRESSGANVLTF
TRBD1 TRBJ2-7 many TRBV6-5 TGTGCCAGCAGTTACTCAGGGACAGGGACCTACGAGCAGTACTTC CASSYSGTGTYEQYF
NA TRBJ2-3 few TRBV5-1 TGCGCCAGCAGCTTCCCGGGGTCGGGGGATACGCAGTATTTT CASSFPGSGDTQYF
TRBD2 TRBJ2-5 many TRBV5-6 TGTGCCAGCAGCTTGGGGGGGGGAGAGACCCAGTACTTC CASSLGGGETQYF
NA TRBJ2-1 few TRBV29-1 TGCAGCGTTGAAGGCAGGGGAAATGAGCAGTTCTTC CSVEGRGNEQFF
NA TRBJ2-3 few TRBV6-1 TGTGCCAGCACTAGGGGGGGGGCAACAGATACGCAGTATTTT CASTRGGATDTQYF
TRBD2 TRBJ2-1 NA TRBV7-2 TGTGCCAGCAGCTTCGCGGGACTAGCGGGCAATGAGCAGTTCTTC CASSFAGLAGNEQFF
NA TRBJ2-7 few TRBV5-4 TGTGCCAGCAGCTTGGCGTCGTACGAGCAGTACTTC CASSLASYEQYF
NA TRBJ1-1 many TRBV30 TGTGCCTGGAGACCAGGTTACACTGAAGCTTTCTTT CAWRPGYTEAFF
TRBD1 TRBJ2-5 few TRBV7-9 TGTGCCAGCAACCCCTTACAGGGGCCTCAAAAAGAGACCCAGTACTTC CASNPLQGPQKETQYF
NA TRBJ1-4 many TRBV6-4 TGTGCCAGCAGTGCCCCGACACAGGATGAAAAACTGTTTTTT CASSAPTQDEKLFF
NA TRBJ2-1 NA TRBV6-1 TGTGCCAGCAGTCCCGGGGGACAGTTCAATGAGCAGTTCTTC CASSPGGQFNEQFF
NA TRBJ2-5 many TRBV1 TGCACCAGCAGCCAGGGACTAGCGGGGGAAGAGACCCAGTACTTC CTSSQGLAGEETQYF
TRBD1 TRBJ1-2 NA TRBV4-1 TGCGCCAGCAGCCAAGGTCGGGGGACAGGGGGTCGACGTGGCTACACCTTC CASSQGRGTGGRRGYTF
TRBD2 TRBJ2-2 many TRBV2 TGTGCCAGCACTCTGGACGGGGGGGACACCGGGGAGCTGTTTTTT CASTLDGGDTGELFF
NA TRBJ1-2 few TRBV5-1 TGCGCCAGCAGCACAGAGCCTAACTATGGCTACACCTTC CASSTEPNYGYTF
NA TRBJ2-2 many TRBV9 TGTGCCAGCAGCGTAGATCCCGCCGGGGAGCTGTTTTTT CASSVDPAGELFF
NA TRBJ2-3 many TRBV4-2 TGTGCCAGCAGCCCCCGAAGGGGCAGTGGAAGCACAGATACGCAGTATTTT CASSPRRGSGSTDTQYF
TRBD1 TRBJ2-7 many TRBV5-8 TGTGCCAGCAGTCCCCTTGTAGGGGGCAACGAGCAGTACTTC CASSPLVGGNEQYF
TRBD1 TRBJ1-2 many TRBV9 TGTGCCAGCAGCGTAGGCAGCAGGGGGGACTATGGCTACACCTTC CASSVGSRGDYGYTF
NA TRBJ1-1 many TRBV29-1 TGCAGCGTGGTCGGCAGGGCTGCTGAAGCTTTCTTT CSVVGRAAEAFF
NA TRBJ2-1 few TRBV5-1 TGCGCCAGCAGCTTTAGGAGAGGGTCCTACAATGAGCAGTTCTTC CASSFRRGSYNEQFF
NA TRBJ1-2 many TRBV29-1 TGCAGCGTTGAATCAGTACAGCTTTATGGCTACACCTTC CSVESVQLYGYTF